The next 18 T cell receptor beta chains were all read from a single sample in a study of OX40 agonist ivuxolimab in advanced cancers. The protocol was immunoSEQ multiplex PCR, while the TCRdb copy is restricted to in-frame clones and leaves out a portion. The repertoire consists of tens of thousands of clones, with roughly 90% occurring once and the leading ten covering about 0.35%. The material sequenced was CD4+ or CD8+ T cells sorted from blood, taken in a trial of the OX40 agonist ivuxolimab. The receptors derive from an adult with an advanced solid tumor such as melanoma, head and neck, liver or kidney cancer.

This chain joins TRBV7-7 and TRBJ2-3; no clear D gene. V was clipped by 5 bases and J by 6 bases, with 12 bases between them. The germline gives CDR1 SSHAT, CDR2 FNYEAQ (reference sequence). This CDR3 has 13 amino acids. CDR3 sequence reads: CASSPSPGDTQYF. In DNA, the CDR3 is TGTGCCAGCAGCCCTTCCCCCGGGGATACGCAGTATTTT. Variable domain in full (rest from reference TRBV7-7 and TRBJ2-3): GAGVSQSPRYKVTKRGQDVTLRCDPISSHATLYWYQQALGQGPEFLTYFNYEAQPDKSGLPSDRFSAERPEGSISTLTIQRTEQRDSAMYRCASSPSPGDTQYFGPGTRLTVL.

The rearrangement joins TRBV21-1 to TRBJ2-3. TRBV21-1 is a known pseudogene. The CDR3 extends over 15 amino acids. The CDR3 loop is CASSKALGGRDTQYF. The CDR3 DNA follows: TGTGCCAGCAGCAAAGCGCTTGGGGGGCGAGATACGCAGTATTTT.

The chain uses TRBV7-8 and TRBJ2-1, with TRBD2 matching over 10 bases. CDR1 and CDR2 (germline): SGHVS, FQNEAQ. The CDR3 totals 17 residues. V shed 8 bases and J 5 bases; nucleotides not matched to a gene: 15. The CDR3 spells CASHSLSGTSGNNEQFF. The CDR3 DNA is TGTGCCAGCCACAGCTTATCGGGTACTAGCGGGAACAATGAGCAGTTCTTC.

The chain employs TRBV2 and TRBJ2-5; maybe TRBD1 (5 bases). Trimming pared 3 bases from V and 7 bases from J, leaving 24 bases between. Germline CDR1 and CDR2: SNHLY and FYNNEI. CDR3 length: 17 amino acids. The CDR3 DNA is TGTGCCAGCAGTGAGTTTGGGGTAGCCAGGGCGGCCGGGACCCAGTACTTC. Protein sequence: CASSEFGVARAAGTQYF. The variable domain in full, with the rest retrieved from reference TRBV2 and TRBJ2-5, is EPEVTQTPSHQVTQMGQEVILRCVPISNHLYFYWYRQILGQKVEFLVSFYNNEISEKSEIFDDQFSVERPDGSNFTLKIRSTKLEDSAMYFCASSEFGVARAAGTQYFGPGTRLLVL.

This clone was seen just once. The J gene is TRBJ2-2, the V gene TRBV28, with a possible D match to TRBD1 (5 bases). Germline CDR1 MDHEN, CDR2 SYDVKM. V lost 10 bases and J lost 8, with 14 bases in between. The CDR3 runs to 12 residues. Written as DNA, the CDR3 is TGTGCCATCGATCAGGGTTTGGGGGAGCTGTTTTTT. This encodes CAIDQGLGELFF.

The CDR3 region is CASSENNNMNTEAFF. The CDR3 DNA sequence: TGTGCCAGCAGTGAGAACAACAACATGAACACTGAAGCTTTCTTT. The V call is TRBV6-1, the J call TRBJ1-1; D is uncertain. The CDR3 consists of 15 residues. The V end lost 3 bases, the J end lost 0 bases, and 11 bases lay between the germline ends. Germline CDR1 and CDR2: MNHNS and SASEGT.

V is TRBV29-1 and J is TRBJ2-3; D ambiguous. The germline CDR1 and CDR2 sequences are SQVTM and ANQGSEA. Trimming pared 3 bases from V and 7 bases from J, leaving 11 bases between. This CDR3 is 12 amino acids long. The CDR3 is CSVESHSYTQYF. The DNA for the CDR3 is TGCAGCGTTGAGTCTCACAGCTATACGCAGTATTTT.

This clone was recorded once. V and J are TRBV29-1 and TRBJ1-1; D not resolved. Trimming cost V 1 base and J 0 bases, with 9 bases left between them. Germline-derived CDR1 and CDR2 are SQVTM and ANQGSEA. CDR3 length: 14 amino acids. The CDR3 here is CSVEGFAVNTEAFF. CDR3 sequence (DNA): TGCAGCGTTGAAGGTTTCGCTGTGAACACTGAAGCTTTCTTT.

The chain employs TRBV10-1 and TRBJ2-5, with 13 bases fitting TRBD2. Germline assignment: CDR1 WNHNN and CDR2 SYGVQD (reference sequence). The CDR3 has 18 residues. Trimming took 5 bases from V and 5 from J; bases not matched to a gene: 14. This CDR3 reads CASSKGTSGTGPGETQYF. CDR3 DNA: TGCGCCAGCAGTAAGGGGACTAGCGGGACCGGTCCGGGGGAGACCCAGTACTTC.

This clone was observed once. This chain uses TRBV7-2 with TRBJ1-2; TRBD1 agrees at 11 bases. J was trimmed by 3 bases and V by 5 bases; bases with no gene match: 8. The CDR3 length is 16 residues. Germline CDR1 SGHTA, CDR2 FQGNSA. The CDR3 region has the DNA TGTGCCAGCAGCCCTGGACAGGGGGCGCCGTACTATGGCTACACCTTC. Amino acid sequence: CASSPGQGAPYYGYTF.

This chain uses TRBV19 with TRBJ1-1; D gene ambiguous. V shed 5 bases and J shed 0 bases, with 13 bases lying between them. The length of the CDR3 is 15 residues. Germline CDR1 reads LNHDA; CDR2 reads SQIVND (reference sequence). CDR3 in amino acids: CASSSQAGVNTEAFF. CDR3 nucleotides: TGTGCCAGTAGTTCTCAGGCGGGAGTGAACACTGAAGCTTTCTTT.

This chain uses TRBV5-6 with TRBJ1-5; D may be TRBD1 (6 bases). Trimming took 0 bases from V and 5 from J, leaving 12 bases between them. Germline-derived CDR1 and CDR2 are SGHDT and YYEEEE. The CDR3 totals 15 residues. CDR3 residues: CASSLVGDTHQPQHF. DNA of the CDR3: TGTGCCAGCAGCTTGGTAGGGGACACCCATCAGCCCCAGCATTTT.

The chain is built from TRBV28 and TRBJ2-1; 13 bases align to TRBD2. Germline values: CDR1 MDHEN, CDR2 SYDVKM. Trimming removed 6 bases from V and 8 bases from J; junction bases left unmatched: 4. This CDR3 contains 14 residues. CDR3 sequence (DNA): TGTGCCAGCAGAGGACTAGCGGGAGTATATGAGCAGTTCTTC. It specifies CASRGLAGVYEQFF.

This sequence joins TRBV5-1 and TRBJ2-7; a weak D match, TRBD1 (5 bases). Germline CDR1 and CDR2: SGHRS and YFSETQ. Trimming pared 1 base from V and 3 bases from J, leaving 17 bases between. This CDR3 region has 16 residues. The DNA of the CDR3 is TGCGCCAGCAGCTTGCGCGGACAAGGAACGCACTACGAGCAGTACTTC. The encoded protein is CASSLRGQGTHYEQYF.

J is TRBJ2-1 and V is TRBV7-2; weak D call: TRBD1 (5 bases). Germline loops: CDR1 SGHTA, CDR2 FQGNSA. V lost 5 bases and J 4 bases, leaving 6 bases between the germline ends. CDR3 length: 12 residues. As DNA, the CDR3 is TGTGCCAGCAGCGACAGATACAATGAGCAGTTCTTC. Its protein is CASSDRYNEQFF.

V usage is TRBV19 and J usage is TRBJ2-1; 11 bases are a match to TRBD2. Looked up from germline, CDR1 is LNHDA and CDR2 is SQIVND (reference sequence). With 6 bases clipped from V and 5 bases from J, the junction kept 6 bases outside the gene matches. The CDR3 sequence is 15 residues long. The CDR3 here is CASRTGLAANNEQFF. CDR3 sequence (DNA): TGTGCCAGTAGAACGGGACTAGCGGCAAACAATGAGCAGTTCTTC.

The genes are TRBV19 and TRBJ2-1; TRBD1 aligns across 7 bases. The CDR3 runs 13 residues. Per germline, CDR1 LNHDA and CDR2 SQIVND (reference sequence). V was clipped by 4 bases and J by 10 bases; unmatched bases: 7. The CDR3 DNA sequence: TGTGCCAGTAGTAACAGGGGACACGCGGAGCAGTTCTTC. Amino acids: CASSNRGHAEQFF.

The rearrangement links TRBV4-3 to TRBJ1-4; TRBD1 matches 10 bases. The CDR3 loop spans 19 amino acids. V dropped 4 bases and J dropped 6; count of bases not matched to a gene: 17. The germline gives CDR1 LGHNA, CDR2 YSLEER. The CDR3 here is CASSLKGPTGGAGDEKLFF. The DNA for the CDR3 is TGCGCCAGCAGCCTAAAGGGACCGACAGGGGGCGCGGGAGATGAAAAACTGTTTTTT.